A single sample gave rise to the 5 T cell receptor beta chains below, sequenced in a study of T cell repertoires in cytomegalovirus infection (dated by TCRdb to 2018 to 2020). This sample was sequenced with an Illumina HiSeq 1500. The public reads were reanalyzed by TCRdb: fastp trimming at Q25, MiXCR alignment, in-frame beta chains only. Each CDR3 protein gets just one entry, which takes the most common genes and DNA from the rows behind it. The table for this sample lists approximately 190,000 distinct CDR3 sequences; approximately 28% of them were counted only once. Jointly, the top ten make up approximately 30% of the sample. Source material: PBMCs. The receptor set was obtained from a human donor in good health (CMV status not recorded). Some clones in this sample may be carry-over from other donors' samples.

The chain joins TRBV25-1 to TRBJ2-3, with 16 positions matching TRBD2. CDR3 length: 17 amino acids. Germline-derived CDR1 and CDR2 are MGHDK and SYGVNS. The V gene end was trimmed by 8 bases and the J gene end by 3 bases; junction bases not matched to a gene: 8. CDR3 sequence: CASLPGLAGGRTDTQYF. As DNA, the CDR3 is TGTGCCAGCCTCCCGGGACTAGCGGGGGGGAGGACAGATACGCAGTATTTT.

The J gene is TRBJ1-2, the V gene TRBV2; 7 bases agree with TRBD1. The J segment lost 0 bases and the V segment lost 6 bases, leaving 4 bases of the junction unmatched. CDR1 is SNHLY, CDR2 FYNNEI, per germline. This CDR3 has 14 amino acids. CDR3 sequence: CASRSGQTNYGYTF. The DNA of the CDR3 is TGTGCCAGCAGATCGGGACAGACTAACTATGGCTACACCTTC.

This clonotype was counted a few times. The CDR3 sequence is CASSFTGEANEKLFF. CDR3 in DNA: TGTGCCAGTAGTTTCACAGGGGAGGCTAATGAAAAACTGTTTTTT. The V gene is TRBV19, the J gene TRBJ1-4; 7 nucleotides line up with TRBD1. Trimming at V came to 5 bases and at J to 3 bases, leaving 6 bases not matched to a gene. This CDR3 has 15 residues. CDR1 and CDR2 from the germline V gene are LNHDA and SQIVND (reference sequence).

The chain has TRBV10-1 and TRBJ1-2, with D perhaps matching TRBD1 (5 bases). The CDR3 length is 13 residues. CDR1 and CDR2 from the germline V gene are WNHNN and SYGVQD (reference sequence). V was trimmed by 6 bases and J by 6 bases, leaving 14 bases between them. The CDR3: CASSRDPSHGYTF. CDR3 sequence (DNA): TGCGCCAGCAGCCGGGACCCAAGCCATGGCTACACCTTC.

The chain employs TRBV12-3 or TRBV12-4 and TRBJ1-2; D call uncertain. The CDR3 has 8 amino acids. V lost 8 bases, J lost 10 bases, and 5 bases lay in between. The CDR3 sequence: CASGDYTF. The DNA of the CDR3 is TGTGCCAGCGGAGACTACACCTTC.